This TCR beta chain was retrieved from a study of tumor-infiltrating lymphocytes in primary liver carcinoma. The investigators made TCR beta cDNA from around 530 ng total RNA, using a constant-region primer. Slightly modified ARM-PCR, run as three nested multiplex PCR rounds, produced the TCR beta libraries. With TRBV1-TRBV30 forward primers and a C-beta reverse primer, the first two PCR rounds were run for nine to eleven cycles each. One entry per CDR3 protein, called by TCRdb with MiXCR from the multiplex PCR reads. The table has 310,000 or so distinct CDR3 sequences, nearly 60% seen once. The CDR3 runs to 12 residues. V lost 4 bases and J lost 6, with 10 bases in between. Per the germline V gene, CDR1 is SQVTM and CDR2 is ANQGSEA. The table lists this clonotype with many counts. Germline DNA was also extracted, while the blood RNA originated from unsorted whole blood.

The chain joins TRBV29-1 to TRBJ2-1; D call uncertain. This receptor was obtained from a woman in her 30s with primary liver carcinoma and hepatitis B virus infection. The sequencing sample was made of peripheral blood. This CDR3 reads CSVGATVNEQFF. In nucleotides, the CDR3 is TGCAGCGTTGGTGCGACGGTCAATGAGCAGTTCTTC.